This is a list of T cell receptor beta chains from one sample in a study of early T cells in non-severe SARS-CoV-2 infection. TCRdb called the 5' RACE reads again in MiXCR, with one record for every CDR3 protein. The data hold 25,000 to 30,000 distinct CDR3 sequences, with about 5% observed a single time. The sample was whole blood. These receptors all come from an adult who was a healthcare worker with PCR-confirmed SARS-CoV-2 infection or an uninfected control (not recorded which). CDR3s include the opening cysteine and the closing phenylalanine or tryptophan. The D gene is left open where the match is weak. Clone size is shown for a subset of rows, as once, few, many or a class of expanded clone.

J: TRBJ2-1
V: TRBV7-6
D: TRBD2
length: 19
size: many
DNA: TGTGCCAGCAGCGAACCAGGGAGTCTAGCGGGAGGGCCCCACAATGAGCAGTTCTTC
CDR3: CASSEPGSLAGGPHNEQFF

J: TRBJ2-7
V: TRBV24-1
D: .
length: 16
size: many
DNA: TGTGCCGCGTACACCGGGCAACCAGGTTTTCCCTACGAGCAGTACTTC
CDR3: CAAYTGQPGFPYEQYF

J: TRBJ1-1
V: TRBV5-1
D: .
length: 13
size: many
DNA: TGCGCCAGCAGCTCCCGGGATGACACTGAAGCTTTCTTT
CDR3: CASSSRDDTEAFF

J: TRBJ2-2
V: TRBV19
D: .
length: 17
size: many
DNA: TGTGCCAGTAGTTCGTCGAAGACTAGTCAGTACACCGGGGAGCTGTTTTTT
CDR3: CASSSSKTSQYTGELFF

J: TRBJ2-5
V: TRBV20-1
D: TRBD2
length: 13
size: many
DNA: TGCAGTGCAAAAGCGGGAGTCCAGGAGACCCAGTACTTC
CDR3: CSAKAGVQETQYF

J: TRBJ1-1
V: TRBV27
D: .
length: 16
size: many
DNA: TGTGCCAGCAGTCCAAGCCTGGGGGAACGGAACACTGAAGCTTTCTTT
CDR3: CASSPSLGERNTEAFF

J: TRBJ2-2
V: TRBV28
D: TRBD2
length: 16
size: few
DNA: TGTGCCAGCAGGCCCCACAGCGGGGGTTTTGGCGGGGAGCTGTTTTTT
CDR3: CASRPHSGGFGGELFF

J: TRBJ2-1
V: TRBV5-1
D: TRBD2
length: 14
size: few
DNA: TGCGCCAGCAGCCTTGGACTAGCGGGCGATGAGCAGTTCTTC
CDR3: CASSLGLAGDEQFF

J: TRBJ1-5
V: TRBV7-9
D: .
length: 16
size: .
DNA: TGTGCCAGCAGCTTATCTGGGGGTTTCAGGAGCCAGCCCCAGCATTTT
CDR3: CASSLSGGFRSQPQHF

J: TRBJ1-5
V: TRBV19
D: TRBD1
length: 13
size: medium-sized
DNA: TGTGCCAGTAGAGGGACAGGCAATCAGCCCCAGCATTTT
CDR3: CASRGTGNQPQHF

J: TRBJ1-5
V: TRBV21-1
D: .
length: 17
size: .
DNA: TGTGCCAGCAGCACGGGGTACAGGGACTATAGCAATCAGCCCCAGCATTTT
CDR3: CASSTGYRDYSNQPQHF

J: TRBJ2-3
V: TRBV5-4
D: TRBD2
length: 15
size: many
DNA: TGTGCCAGCAGCTTGTCTAGCGGGAGAATGGATACGCAGTATTTT
CDR3: CASSLSSGRMDTQYF

J: TRBJ2-2
V: TRBV12-3/TRBV12-4
D: TRBD2
length: 15
size: medium-sized
DNA: TGTGCCAGCAGTTTTAGCGGGAGGGCCTCCGGGGAGCTGTTTTTT
CDR3: CASSFSGRASGELFF

J: TRBJ2-7
V: TRBV4-3
D: .
length: 16
size: many
DNA: TGCGCCAGCAGCCAAGAGAACCAGGGAGAGGACTACGAGCAGTACTTC
CDR3: CASSQENQGEDYEQYF

J: TRBJ2-3
V: TRBV18
D: .
length: 15
size: many
DNA: TGTGCCAGCTCACTTAGCGGTGATAGCACAGATACGCAGTATTTT
CDR3: CASSLSGDSTDTQYF

J: TRBJ2-3
V: TRBV27
D: .
length: 15
size: few
DNA: TGTGCCAGCAGTCCTTCGTGGGTAATCACAGATACGCAGTATTTT
CDR3: CASSPSWVITDTQYF

J: TRBJ1-4
V: TRBV6-5
D: .
length: 14
size: many
DNA: TGTGCCAGCAGTTACGGGACGGTTAATGAAAAACTGTTTTTT
CDR3: CASSYGTVNEKLFF

J: TRBJ2-3
V: TRBV20-1
D: .
length: 14
size: many
DNA: TGCAGTGCACCCCCGGGAATAAGCACAGATACGCAGTATTTT
CDR3: CSAPPGISTDTQYF

J: TRBJ2-1
V: TRBV10-3
D: TRBD1
length: 14
size: many
DNA: TGTGCCATCAACCAACAGGGGGTAGGAAATGAGCAGTTCTTC
CDR3: CAINQQGVGNEQFF

J: TRBJ1-1
V: TRBV10-1
D: .
length: 19
size: many
DNA: TGCGCCAGCAGTGTAGCCGAGCACCCCCACCTCTTTATGAACACTGAAGCTTTCTTT
CDR3: CASSVAEHPHLFMNTEAFF

J: TRBJ1-1
V: TRBV6-1
D: TRBD1
length: 13
size: many
DNA: TGTGCCAGCGCTCAGGGGGCGGACACTGAAGCTTTCTTT
CDR3: CASAQGADTEAFF

J: TRBJ2-7
V: TRBV18
D: TRBD1
length: 15
size: .
DNA: TGTGCCAGCTCACCCCGTGGGACAGGGGTCGGCGAGCAGTACTTC
CDR3: CASSPRGTGVGEQYF

J: TRBJ2-5
V: TRBV7-8
D: TRBD2
length: 16
size: .
DNA: TGTGCCAGCAGCCCAAGACTAGCGGGAGGAATAGAGACCCAGTACTTC
CDR3: CASSPRLAGGIETQYF

J: TRBJ1-1
V: TRBV11-2
D: .
length: 14
size: many
DNA: TGTGCCAGTGTCGTGGGACGTCTGAACACTGAAGCTTTCTTT
CDR3: CASVVGRLNTEAFF